These T cell receptor beta chains were read from a single sample in a study of control samples from healthy donors and cancer patients. Libraries were prepared by immunoSEQ multiplex PCR; TCRdb keeps only in-frame clonotypes and omits some of them. The sample consists of about 150,000 clones, approximately 96% of them appearing once. The sequenced sample was blood. The receptors were gathered from a man aged 40-50 years in good health. Both conserved end residues are part of each CDR3. D genes are given only for firm matches. Not all rows give a size; the values are once, few, many and, for expanded clones, a class.

size	V	D	J	DNA	CDR3
-	TRBV3-1/TRBV3-2	TRBD2	TRBJ2-7	TGTGCCAGCGAACCCACGCGATTACCCTATCGACTAGCGATCTACGAGCAGTACTTC	CASEPTRLPYRLAIYEQYF
-	TRBV6-4	-	TRBJ1-5	TGTGCCAGCAGAAAAAGGGTCAATCAGCCCCAGCATTTT	CASRKRVNQPQHF
-	TRBV21-1	-	TRBJ2-7	TGTGCCAGCAGCAAAGGTATGGGCGGACCGTTGATCTCCTACGAGCAGTACTTC	CASSKGMGGPLISYEQYF
once	TRBV21-1	-	TRBJ2-7	TGTGCCAGCAGCTTTCAGGGGGCACACGACCGCTCCTACGAGCAGTACTTC	CASSFQGAHDRSYEQYF
-	TRBV28	-	TRBJ1-1	TGTGCCAGCAGTTTTGGGTGGACTGAAGCTTTCTTT	CASSFGWTEAFF
-	TRBV7-8	-	TRBJ2-7	TGTGCCAGCAGCTTCGTTTTCGGTGGGGCAGGCGTACTTTCCTACGAGCAGTACTTC	CASSFVFGGAGVLSYEQYF
-	TRBV7-3	-	TRBJ2-3	TGTGCCAGCACCCTCGCAGGGGGGGGCACAGATACGCAGTATTTT	CASTLAGGGTDTQYF
-	TRBV21-1	-	TRBJ2-3	TGTGCCAGCAGCAAACGGCGCCAGCGAGATGGCCCTACCACAGATACGCAGTATTTT	CASSKRRQRDGPTTDTQYF
-	TRBV12-3/TRBV12-4	-	TRBJ1-1	TGTGCCAGCAGTGCCGAGGGGGACACTGAAGCTTTCTTT	CASSAEGDTEAFF
-	TRBV28	-	TRBJ2-4	TGTGCCAGCAGTTTAGGGGCTTCGGCCAAAAACATTCAGTACTTC	CASSLGASAKNIQYF
-	TRBV3-1/TRBV3-2	-	TRBJ2-1	TGTGCCAGCAGCCGGTACAGTAGCTCCTACAATGAGCAGTTCTTC	CASSRYSSSYNEQFF
-	TRBV14	TRBD1	TRBJ1-2	TGTGCCAGCAGCCAAGCGCCTATAAGTGGGACAGGGAATGGCTACACCTTC	CASSQAPISGTGNGYTF
-	TRBV2	-	TRBJ2-1	TGTGCCAGCAGTGAATGGGCAGGACACTACAATGAGCAGTTCTTC	CASSEWAGHYNEQFF
-	TRBV27	-	TRBJ1-1	TGTGCCAGCAGTTTATGGGCAGGGGAGGCTGCTGAAGCTTTCTTT	CASSLWAGEAAEAFF
-	TRBV13	-	TRBJ2-7	TGTGCCAGCAGCTCAGAGAAAAGGTACTACGAGCAGTACTTC	CASSSEKRYYEQYF
-	TRBV6-2/TRBV6-3	-	TRBJ2-3	TGTGCCAGCAGTTACTTTCCCGGTCACACAGATACGCAGTATTTT	CASSYFPGHTDTQYF
-	TRBV11-2	TRBD1	TRBJ1-1	TGTGCCAGCAGCTCCCAAGGACAGGACATGAACACTGAAGCTTTCTTT	CASSSQGQDMNTEAFF
-	TRBV9	TRBD1	TRBJ1-2	TGTGCCAGCAGCCCCCAGTCCCGGGACAGTTTTGGGGGCTACACCTTC	CASSPQSRDSFGGYTF
-	TRBV19	TRBD1	TRBJ1-2	TGTGCCAGTGGGAGACAGGGGACTTGGTATGGCTACACCTTC	CASGRQGTWYGYTF
-	TRBV28	-	TRBJ2-1	TGTGCCAGCAGTTTATATCAAGCTTCGGCCTCCTACAATGAGCAGTTCTTC	CASSLYQASASYNEQFF
-	TRBV11-3	-	TRBJ2-3	TGTGCCAGCAGCTTAGATAGAAGTACAGATACGCAGTATTTT	CASSLDRSTDTQYF
-	TRBV6-6	TRBD1	TRBJ2-7	TGTGCCAGCAGATCCGATATGGACAGGGCTGACGAGCAGTACTTC	CASRSDMDRADEQYF
-	TRBV20-1	-	TRBJ2-2	TGCAGTGCTAGTCATCAGGGCGGCACCGGGGAGCTGTTTTTT	CSASHQGGTGELFF
-	TRBV5-5	-	TRBJ2-7	TGTGCCAGCAGCTTGGTAGAGCAGTACTTC	CASSLVEQYF
-	TRBV4-1	-	TRBJ1-6	TGCGCCAGCAGCCAAGAATATACAGGAGTTTTCTCACCCCTCCACTTT	CASSQEYTGVFSPLHF
-	TRBV10-3	-	TRBJ1-1	TGTGCCATCAGTGAAGTACAGAAGAACACTGAAGCTTTCTTT	CAISEVQKNTEAFF
-	TRBV6-6	-	TRBJ1-3	TGTGCCAGCAGAAGCACGGGGCGCTCTGGAAACACCATATATTTT	CASRSTGRSGNTIYF
-	TRBV11-2	-	TRBJ1-1	TGTGCCAGCAGTTTTTTACAGGCCCCTGAAGCTTTCTTT	CASSFLQAPEAFF
-	TRBV24-1	-	TRBJ2-1	TGTGCCACCAGTGATTTTGGCGGGGACAGAGGAGGTCATGAGCAGTTCTTC	CATSDFGGDRGGHEQFF
-	TRBV3-1/TRBV3-2	TRBD1	TRBJ1-1	TGTGCCAGCAGCCATGGGACAGGGAGCAACACTGAAGCTTTCTTT	CASSHGTGSNTEAFF
-	TRBV30	-	TRBJ1-6	TGTGCCTGGAGTCCCGGGGAATCGGCCCTCCACTTT	CAWSPGESALHF
-	TRBV21-1	-	TRBJ2-1	TGTGCCAGCACCGAGGCCGGGGGGGGATGCAATGAGCAGTTCTTC	CASTEAGGGCNEQFF
once	TRBV9	TRBD1	TRBJ1-5	TGTGCCAGCAGCGTAACAGGGGAAGGCAATCAGCCCCAGCATTTT	CASSVTGEGNQPQHF
once	TRBV10-3	-	TRBJ2-1	TGTGCCACCTCGGCTTTGGGTAGTGAGCAGTTCTTC	CATSALGSEQFF
-	TRBV5-6	-	TRBJ1-2	TGTGCCAGCAGCCCCGCAGGAAGGGGCCAAAACTATGGCTACACCTTC	CASSPAGRGQNYGYTF
-	TRBV29-1	TRBD1	TRBJ1-2	TGCAGCGTTTACCAGACAGGGAGCTATGGCTACACCTTC	CSVYQTGSYGYTF
-	TRBV28	-	TRBJ1-6	TGTGCCAGCAGTTTAAACGAGTATTCACCCCTCCACTTT	CASSLNEYSPLHF
-	TRBV7-8	-	TRBJ2-3	TGTGCCAGCAGCTTAGAGGGGTGGGGGGATACGCAGTATTTT	CASSLEGWGDTQYF
-	TRBV12-3/TRBV12-4	-	TRBJ1-1	TGTGCCAGCAGTTACAGCCCTCAGGGAGCTTTCTTT	CASSYSPQGAFF
-	TRBV6-5	-	TRBJ1-1	TGTGCCAGCAGTTTTGGCAGGACCACCCAGAACACTGAAGCTTTCTTT	CASSFGRTTQNTEAFF
-	TRBV10-3	-	TRBJ2-7	TGTGCCATCAGTGCTGGGGGACACCTATCCTACGAGCAGTACTTC	CAISAGGHLSYEQYF
once	TRBV29-1	TRBD2	TRBJ2-7	TGCAGCGTTCAAATAACTAGCGGGGGGCCCCCCTACGAGCAGTACTTC	CSVQITSGGPPYEQYF
once	TRBV3-1/TRBV3-2	-	TRBJ1-5	TGTGCCAGCAGCCCTACAGCCAATCAGCCCCAGCATTTT	CASSPTANQPQHF
-	TRBV29-1	TRBD1	TRBJ2-2	TGCAGCGTTGGGACAGGGAACACCGGGGAGCTGTTTTTT	CSVGTGNTGELFF
-	TRBV6-2/TRBV6-3	TRBD1	TRBJ1-5	TGTGCCAGCAGTTACTCAGGGACAGGGGGACATAGCAATCAGCCCCAGCATTTT	CASSYSGTGGHSNQPQHF
few	TRBV14	-	TRBJ1-4	TGTGCCAGCAGACCTACAGGGAGCGGGAATGAAAAACTGTTTTTT	CASRPTGSGNEKLFF
-	TRBV18	TRBD2	TRBJ2-3	TGTGCCAGCTCCCGGTTAGCGGGGGAAGATACGCAGTATTTT	CASSRLAGEDTQYF
-	TRBV3-1/TRBV3-2	-	TRBJ1-1	TGTGCCAGCAGCCCAACCGGACTGATGAACACTGAAGCTTTCTTT	CASSPTGLMNTEAFF
-	TRBV15	-	TRBJ1-5	TGTGCCACCAGCAGATCAGAGGGGACGTCGAGCAATCAGCCCCAGCATTTT	CATSRSEGTSSNQPQHF